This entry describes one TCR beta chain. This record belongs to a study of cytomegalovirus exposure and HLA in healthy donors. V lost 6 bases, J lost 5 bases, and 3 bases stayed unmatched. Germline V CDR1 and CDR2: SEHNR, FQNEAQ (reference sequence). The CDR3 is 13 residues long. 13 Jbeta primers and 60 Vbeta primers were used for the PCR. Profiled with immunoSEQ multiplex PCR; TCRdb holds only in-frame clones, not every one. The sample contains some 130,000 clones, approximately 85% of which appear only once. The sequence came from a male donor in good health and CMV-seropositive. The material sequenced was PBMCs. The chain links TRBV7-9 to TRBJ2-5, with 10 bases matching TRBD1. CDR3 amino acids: CASRRTGGETQYF. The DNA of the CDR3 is TGTGCCAGCAGGAGGACAGGGGGTGAGACCCAGTACTTC.